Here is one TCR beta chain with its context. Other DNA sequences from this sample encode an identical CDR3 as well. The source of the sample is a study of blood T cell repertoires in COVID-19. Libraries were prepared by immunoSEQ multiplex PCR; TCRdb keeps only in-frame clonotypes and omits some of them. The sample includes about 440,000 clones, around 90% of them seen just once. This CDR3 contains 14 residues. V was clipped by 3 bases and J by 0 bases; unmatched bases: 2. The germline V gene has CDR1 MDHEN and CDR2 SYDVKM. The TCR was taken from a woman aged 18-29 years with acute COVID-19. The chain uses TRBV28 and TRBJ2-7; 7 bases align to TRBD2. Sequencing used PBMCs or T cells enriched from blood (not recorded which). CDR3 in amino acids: CASSLRGGSYEQYF. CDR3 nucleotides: TGTGCCAGCAGTTTGCGCGGGGGCTCCTACGAGCAGTACTTC.